Listed below are T cell receptor beta chains from one sample, sequenced in a study of T cells after yellow fever vaccination. Via MiXCR, TCRdb re-called the 5' RACE reads, giving one row per CDR3 protein. The profile shows about 510,000 distinct CDR3 sequences, 21% of them singletons. The starting material was PBMCs, obtained 20 to 25 days after the first yellow fever vaccination. These receptors all come from a man aged 18 to 29 who received the YFV17D yellow fever vaccine. Each CDR3 is given with its conserved first and last residue. The D gene is left open where the match is weak.

D: TRBD2
V: TRBV12-3/TRBV12-4
CDR3: CASSSSGGPNTDTQYF

D: TRBD2
V: TRBV10-3
CDR3: CAISGLAASYEQYF

D: NA
V: TRBV5-1
CDR3: CASSLVHSYEQYF

D: NA
V: TRBV7-8
CDR3: CASSGEDGQPQHF

D: NA
V: TRBV20-1
CDR3: CSAREGRVTGELFF

D: TRBD2
V: TRBV20-1
CDR3: CSAPGLAGVSSSTDTQYF

D: NA
V: TRBV3-1
CDR3: CASSPRTTRYVTYGYTF

D: TRBD2
V: TRBV7-9
CDR3: CASSFSSGGGNEQFF

D: TRBD1
V: TRBV5-1
CDR3: CASSWRQGALPYEQYF

D: NA
V: TRBV15
CDR3: CATSRGGRGDETQYF

D: NA
V: TRBV2
CDR3: CASSGRDEQYF

D: NA
V: TRBV4-1
CDR3: CASSQDQWGTGLTEAFF

D: NA
V: TRBV4-2
CDR3: CASSKQPQGNTEAFF

D: NA
V: TRBV6-1
CDR3: CASRQGGSDYGYTF

D: NA
V: TRBV4-1
CDR3: CASSQDAGSNQPQHF

D: TRBD1
V: TRBV6-1
CDR3: CASTPTGAYTGELFF

D: TRBD2
V: TRBV7-3
CDR3: CASSSGLALAGELFF

D: TRBD1
V: TRBV7-8
CDR3: CASSLRAGGSNQPQHF

D: NA
V: TRBV12-3/TRBV12-4
CDR3: CASSDGRFYGYTF

D: NA
V: TRBV7-9
CDR3: CASSLGTGTPNTEAFF

D: NA
V: TRBV7-9
CDR3: CASSPGTAGDTQYF

D: NA
V: TRBV11-2
CDR3: CASSLVLLRLASPGANVLTF

D: NA
V: TRBV9
CDR3: CASSVETGLSNTEAFF

D: TRBD1
V: TRBV7-9
CDR3: CASRRGDRSYNEQFF

D: NA
V: TRBV20-1
CDR3: CSAFGAHTEAFF

D: NA
V: TRBV20-1
CDR3: CSARDRRTLDNEQFF

D: TRBD2
V: TRBV5-1
CDR3: CASSLEGGGVYNEQFF

D: NA
V: TRBV5-1
CDR3: CASSLELVRNRQETQYF

D: NA
V: TRBV5-1
CDR3: CASSRDGLMADYGYTF

D: TRBD1
V: TRBV10-2
CDR3: CASSYGTGRANYGYTF

D: TRBD2
V: TRBV29-1
CDR3: CSDLSGGPDTQYF

D: NA
V: TRBV24-1
CDR3: CATSDVGSRRPQHF

D: TRBD2
V: TRBV6-1
CDR3: CASSPSGGAGGEQFF

D: NA
V: TRBV4-1
CDR3: CASSQDAPGMQFF

D: NA
V: TRBV20-1
CDR3: CSARDWGGTEAFF

D: NA
V: TRBV30
CDR3: CAWSGLGQPQHF

D: TRBD1
V: TRBV6-5
CDR3: CASSYVHRGEAFF

D: NA
V: TRBV2
CDR3: CASSFQSGNTIYF

D: NA
V: TRBV7-3
CDR3: CASSPHRESSYEQYF

D: NA
V: TRBV7-9
CDR3: CASSLEHSGTEAFF

D: NA
V: TRBV2
CDR3: CASSRSVSNQPQHF

D: NA
V: TRBV18
CDR3: CASSPGTNQPQHF

D: TRBD2
V: TRBV20-1
CDR3: CSARRGGRADTQYF

D: TRBD1
V: TRBV6-5
CDR3: CASSYPGQGTDTQYF

D: NA
V: TRBV7-2
CDR3: CASSLQWGQVEKLFF

D: NA
V: TRBV29-1
CDR3: CSVSRDWDSGNTIYF

D: NA
V: TRBV7-3
CDR3: CASRGWRPETQYF

D: TRBD1
V: TRBV5-1
CDR3: CASSYHGGTGGYNEQFF

D: NA
V: TRBV10-3
CDR3: CAISELNQSEAFF

D: NA
V: TRBV29-1
CDR3: CSVEGRRLGVQYF

D: NA
V: TRBV7-2
CDR3: CASSLNPNEKLFF

D: TRBD1
V: TRBV4-1
CDR3: CASGTGSGETQHF

D: NA
V: TRBV5-1
CDR3: CASSPGTSKGHKNIQYF

D: TRBD1
V: TRBV7-6
CDR3: CASSLYRGEATEAFF

D: NA
V: TRBV9
CDR3: CASSGAGAIGYTF